This TCR beta chain was sequenced during a study of shared T cell receptors in the human thymus. The V gene's germline CDR1 is LGHNA and CDR2 YNFKEQ. CDR3 length: 16 residues. Trimming removed 5 bases from V and 1 base from J, with 16 bases in between. Profiling relied on immunoSEQ multiplex PCR, and the TCRdb table lists in-frame clones only, not all of them. Of about 400,000 clones detected, 85% to 95% appear once; the ten largest clones hold roughly 0.02%. V usage is TRBV4-2 and J usage is TRBJ2-3, with D perhaps matching TRBD2 (6 bases). The sample consisted of thymocytes. The TCR originated in a human donor. The CDR3 DNA follows: TGTGCCAGCAGCGCTTCCCTCCAGCGGGGCACAGATACGCAGTATTTT. It yields the protein CASSASLQRGTDTQYF.